The 9 T cell receptor beta chains below were found in one sample sequenced in a study of monozygotic twins with inflammatory bowel disease. TCRdb reanalyzed the 5' RACE reads, giving one entry per CDR3 protein sequence and no DNA. The sample totals 200,000 to 250,000 distinct CDR3 sequences. The sample consisted of blood. These receptors were obtained from a human donor with ulcerative colitis or Crohn's disease, or a healthy co-twin of an affected twin (not recorded which).

The chain is built from TRBV27 and TRBJ2-1; TCRdb picks TRBD1, but there is no DNA to check that call. Looked up from germline, CDR1 is MNHEY and CDR2 is SMNVEV (reference sequence). There are 14 residues in the CDR3. CDR3 sequence reads: CASSWVDRDNEQFF.

V is TRBV27 and J is TRBJ2-7; TCRdb's D call of TRBD1 is untestable without DNA. CDR1 and CDR2 from the germline V gene are MNHEY and SMNVEV (reference sequence). The CDR3 has 15 residues. This CDR3 is CASSFGTGYAYEQYF.

The chain links TRBV6-2 or TRBV6-3 to TRBJ1-1; no DNA is available, so the TRBD1 call from TCRdb remains unchecked. The CDR3 is made up of 21 amino acids. Germline CDR1 reads MNHEY; CDR2 reads SVGEGT. CDR3 loop: CASTVSIWTGDLKLPNTEAFF.

The gene calls are TRBV28 and TRBJ2-6; without DNA, the TCRdb call of TRBD1 cannot be checked. The germline CDR1 and CDR2 sequences are MDHEN and SYDVKM. The CDR3 length is 19 residues. The CDR3 sequence is CASSRPGVGTSSGANVLTF. Using reference TRBV28 and TRBJ2-6 for the parts outside the CDR3, the full variable domain is DVKVTQSSRYLVKRTGEKVFLECVQDMDHENMFWYRQDPGLGLRLIYFSYDVKMKEKGDIPEGYSVSREKKERFSLILESASTNQTSMYLCASSRPGVGTSSGANVLTFGAGSRLTVL.

V gene TRBV12-3 or TRBV12-4 combines with J gene TRBJ1-1; TCRdb calls TRBD1, which cannot be checked without DNA. The CDR3 loop spans 16 amino acids. The CDR3: CASSLGTGVLDTEAFF.

The chain is built from TRBV7-9 and TRBJ1-2; the D gene TCRdb calls, TRBD1, cannot be checked with no DNA. The germline V gene encodes CDR1 SEHNR and CDR2 FQNEAQ (reference sequence). The CDR3 runs 15 residues. CDR3 residues: CASSLAPGWDYGYTF.

The rearrangement uses TRBV15 and TRBJ1-6; TCRdb picks TRBD1, but there is no DNA to check that call. The CDR3 runs 13 residues. Germline V gives CDR1 LNHNV, CDR2 YYDKDF (reference sequence). The CDR3 loop reads CATSPQGSPPLHF.

The chain carries TRBV5-5 and TRBJ2-7; TCRdb proposes TRBD1, but this gene call is untestable without DNA. Germline assignment: CDR1 SGHKS and CDR2 YYEKEE (reference sequence). There are 15 residues in the CDR3. The CDR3 spells CASSWDTGQPYEQYF. Looking up the rest from reference TRBV5-5 and TRBJ2-7 gives the full variable domain: DAGVTQSPTHLIKTRGQQVTLRCSPISGHKSVSWYQQVLGQGPQFIFQYYEKEERGRGNFPDRFSARQFPNYSSELNVNALLLGDSALYLCASSWDTGQPYEQYFGPGTRLTVT.

The rearrangement uses TRBV18 and TRBJ1-2. The CDR3 covers 14 residues. In germline, CDR1 is KGHSH, CDR2 LQKENI. CDR3 loop: CASSPADSNYGYTF.